This T cell receptor (beta chain) was identified during a study of blood T cell repertoires in COVID-19. The assay was immunoSEQ multiplex PCR, and TCRdb's table has in-frame clones only and misses some. Seen here are some 210,000 clones, roughly 89% observed once, and the top ten hold around 6.5%. This sequence originates from a man aged 60 to 69 who had recovered from COVID-19. Material: peripheral blood.

CDR3 nucleotides: TGTGCCAGCAGCCAAGGCCTGGCGGGGACTGAAGCTTTCTTT. Translation gives CASSQGLAGTEAFF. The gene calls are TRBV14 and TRBJ1-1; D is uncertain. Germline assignment: CDR1 SGHDN and CDR2 FVKESK. The CDR3 length is 14 residues. With 1 base removed from V and 5 bases from J, the gap between germline ends came to 11 bases. Filled out from reference TRBV14 and TRBJ1-1, the complete variable domain reads EAGVTQFPSHSVIEKGQTVTLRCDPISGHDNLYWYRRVMGKEIKFLLHFVKESKQDESGMPNNRFLAERTGGTYSTLKVQPAELEDSGVYFCASSQGLAGTEAFFGQGTRLTVV.